One and the same sample provided the 30 T cell receptor beta chains below, sequenced in a study of blood T cell repertoires in COVID-19. Here immunoSEQ multiplex PCR was the method, and the copy in TCRdb shows in-frame clones only, minus some. The sample lists about 120,000 clones; approximately 80% were seen once. Sequencing used peripheral blood. Receptors originate from a woman between 65 and 79 years old with acute or convalescent COVID-19.

The chain combines TRBV6-2 or TRBV6-3 with TRBJ1-1; 8 bases are shared with TRBD1. Germline CDR1 MNHEY, CDR2 SVGEGT. The CDR3 has 16 amino acids. Trimming removed 5 bases from V and 1 base from J; junction bases left unmatched: 9. The CDR3 spells CASSLPPGTGNTEAFF. The CDR3 nucleotides read TGTGCCAGCAGTCTGCCCCCCGGGACAGGGAACACTGAAGCTTTCTTT.

The CDR3, as DNA: TGTGCCAGCTCAACCAGGACAGGCGAGCAGTACGTC. Translation gives CASSTRTGEQYV. This chain uses TRBV18 with TRBJ2-7; 7 nucleotides match TRBD1. The CDR3 spans 12 residues. The ends lost 5 bases at V and 6 bases at J; junction bases unmatched: 4. Germline CDR1 and CDR2: KGHSH and LQKENI.

This chain's CDR3 is CASSLRQQRKGSNQPQHF. The CDR3 DNA follows: TGTGCCAGCAGCTTAAGACAGCAAAGGAAGGGTAGCAATCAGCCCCAGCATTTT. This chain connects TRBV7-8 to TRBJ1-5, with a possible D match to TRBD1 (5 bases). The CDR3 extends over 18 amino acids. The germline CDR1 and CDR2 sequences are SGHVS and FQNEAQ. V lost 2 bases, J lost 0 bases, and 17 bases lay in between.

The chain employs TRBV28 and TRBJ1-5, with a tentative D call TRBD1 (6 bases). V lost 0 bases and J lost 7, with 10 bases in between. The CDR3 runs 14 residues. Germline V gene sequence: CDR1 MDHEN, CDR2 SYDVKM. The CDR3 DNA reads as TGTGCCAGCAGTTTATGGGGCGGGGGCCAGCCCCAGCATTTT. It codes for CASSLWGGGQPQHF.

The chain couples TRBV5-1 to TRBJ1-1; TRBD1 matches 11 bases. Trimming removed 5 bases from V and 2 bases from J; junction bases left unmatched: 8. The CDR3 sequence is 16 residues long. Germline CDR1 reads SGHRS; CDR2 reads YFSETQ. CDR3 sequence: CASRPRDRGLNTEAFF. In DNA, the CDR3 is TGCGCCAGCAGGCCCCGGGACAGGGGGTTAAACACTGAAGCTTTCTTT.

The rearrangement uses TRBV6-5 and TRBJ1-1; 7 nucleotides match TRBD1. Losses at the gene ends were 10 bases for V and 3 bases for J; bases not matched to a gene: 8. CDR3 size: 13 residues. Per the germline V gene, CDR1 is MNHEY and CDR2 is SVGAGI. The CDR3 loop reads CATYRGEDTEAFF. The CDR3 nucleotides read TGTGCCACCTACAGGGGCGAGGACACTGAAGCTTTCTTT.

This rearrangement joins TRBV30 to TRBJ1-2; 7 nucleotides align to TRBD1. V gave up 5 bases and J gave up 8 bases; unmatched junction bases: 20. The CDR3 is made up of 16 amino acids. The germline V gene encodes CDR1 GTSNPN and CDR2 SVGIG (reference sequence). CDR3 DNA: TGTGCCTGGTCGGTACAGGGGAGAGTGGGGAGCGGCGGCTACACCTTC. It yields the protein CAWSVQGRVGSGGYTF.

This clone was seen only once. The rearrangement uses TRBV6-5 and TRBJ2-5; D perhaps matches TRBD2 (6 bases). Looked up from germline, CDR1 is MNHEY and CDR2 is SVGAGI. The CDR3 is made up of 12 amino acids. V lost 6 bases and J lost 5, with 10 bases in between. DNA for the CDR3: TGTGCCAGCAGCGGACTACGGGAGACCCAGTACTTC. Amino acid sequence: CASSGLRETQYF.

This clone was seen just once. The CDR3 nucleotides are TGTGCCAGCAGCTTGTCTGACACCGGGGAGCTGTTTTTT. This translates into CASSLSDTGELFF. The rearrangement links TRBV7-6 to TRBJ2-2; D not certain. The CDR3 length is 13 residues. In germline, CDR1 is SGHVS, CDR2 FNYEAQ. The ends were cut back, 3 bases at V and 3 bases at J, with 5 bases in the middle.

This clone was observed a single time. This sequence joins TRBV6-6 and TRBJ2-7; possible D gene TRBD2, 6 bases. The CDR3 totals 11 residues. Germline V gives CDR1 MNHNY, CDR2 SVGAGI (reference sequence). V was pared by 8 bases and J by 5 bases, with 10 bases between. Here the CDR3 reads CASASVHEQYF. In DNA form, the CDR3 reads TGTGCCAGCGCTAGCGTCCACGAGCAGTACTTC.

J is TRBJ2-1 and V is TRBV19; weak D call: TRBD2 (5 bases). CDR1 is LNHDA and CDR2 is SQIVND in the germline V gene (reference sequence). The CDR3 loop spans 15 amino acids. The germline V and J ends were trimmed by 2 bases and 7 bases, with 15 bases remaining between them. The CDR3 region is CASSILSFGKNEQFF. In DNA, the CDR3 is TGTGCCAGTAGTATATTATCCTTCGGGAAGAATGAGCAGTTCTTC. Based on the CDR3 plus reference TRBV19 and TRBJ2-1, the full variable domain is DGGITQSPKYLFRKEGQNVTLSCEQNLNHDAMYWYRQDPGQGLRLIYYSQIVNDFQKGDIAEGYSVSREKKESFPLTVTSAQKNPTAFYLCASSILSFGKNEQFFGPGTRLTVL.

This clone has a handful of counts. The V gene is TRBV12-3 or TRBV12-4, the J gene TRBJ2-3; D may be TRBD2 (5 bases). The V and J ends lost 7 bases and 3 bases respectively, with 11 bases between them. The length of the CDR3 is 13 residues. CDR3 DNA: TGTGCCAGCAATCGACGGGGAACAGATACGCAGTATTTT. Its translation is CASNRRGTDTQYF.

This chain uses TRBV4-3 with TRBJ2-5; D is uncertain. With 0 bases removed from V and 2 bases from J, the gap between germline ends came to 22 bases. This CDR3 is 19 amino acids long. CDR1 and CDR2 from the germline V gene are LGHNA and YSLEER. The CDR3 sequence: CASSQDQPYVGCWQETQYF. CDR3 in DNA: TGCGCCAGCAGCCAAGACCAGCCTTACGTCGGGTGTTGGCAAGAGACCCAGTACTTC.

The V call is TRBV2, the J call TRBJ1-3, with D maybe TRBD1 (5 bases). The CDR3 runs 13 residues. Trimming took off 8 bases at V and 1 base at J, with 9 bases between the two ends. The V gene's germline CDR1 is SNHLY and CDR2 FYNNEI. The CDR3 reads CASGGVSGNTIYF. DNA of the CDR3: TGTGCCAGCGGAGGGGTTTCTGGAAACACCATATATTTT.

This chain uses TRBV2 with TRBJ1-2, with 9 bases identical to TRBD1. This CDR3 has 14 residues. The J segment lost 9 bases and the V segment lost 4 bases, leaving 9 bases of the junction unmatched. CDR1 is SNHLY and CDR2 is FYNNEI in the germline V gene. CDR3 DNA sequence: TGTGCCAGCAGTGGGGACAGGGAGGCTTCGAGCTACACCTTC. Protein sequence: CASSGDREASSYTF.

This clone was counted only a few times. The CDR3 sequence: CASSQQGTAGYTF. For the CDR3, the DNA is TGTGCCAGCAGCCAACAGGGGACAGCTGGCTACACCTTC. The rearrangement joins TRBV7-9 to TRBJ1-2, with TRBD1 matching 7 bases. V was clipped by 5 bases and J by 7 bases; unmatched bases: 7. In germline, CDR1 is SEHNR, CDR2 FQNEAQ (reference sequence). The CDR3 sequence is 13 residues long.

The chain joins TRBV4-2 to TRBJ1-4; no definite D call. V lost 0 bases to trimming and J lost 7 bases, with 6 bases between them. CDR3 size: 13 residues. Germline values: CDR1 LGHNA, CDR2 YNFKEQ. This chain's CDR3 is CASSQDPSEKLFF. The CDR3 bases are TGTGCCAGCAGCCAAGATCCGTCTGAAAAACTGTTTTTT.

The chain has TRBV3-1 (or the pseudogene TRBV3-2) and TRBJ2-3; 8 bases match TRBD2. Losses at the gene ends were 4 bases for V and 10 bases for J; bases not matched to a gene: 4. CDR1 and CDR2 from the germline V gene are LGHDT and YNNKEL (reference sequence). This CDR3 region has 12 residues. The CDR3, as DNA: TGTGCCAGCAGCCTAGGACTAGCCGCGCAGTATTTT. Translating gives CASSLGLAAQYF.

Here the CDR3 reads CASRRDRNINQPQHF. Here the CDR3 DNA reads TGTGCCAGTAGGAGGGACAGAAATATCAATCAGCCCCAGCATTTT. V gene TRBV19 combines with J gene TRBJ1-5; 7 bases agree with TRBD1. Germline CDR1 reads LNHDA; CDR2 reads SQIVND (reference sequence). V shed 6 bases, J shed 3 bases, and the junction held 8 bases outside the gene matches. The CDR3 extends over 15 amino acids.

The V and J genes are TRBV7-2 and TRBJ1-2; weak D call: TRBD1 (6 bases). CDR3 length: 15 amino acids. Germline V gene data show CDR1 as SGHTA and CDR2 as FQGNSA. Deletions cut 3 bases from V and 4 bases from J, with 15 bases between. The CDR3 bases are TGTGCCAGCAGCTTCAACAGGGCCTTAATCTATGGCTACACCTTC. Translation gives CASSFNRALIYGYTF. Variable domain in full (rest from reference TRBV7-2 and TRBJ1-2): GAGVSQSPSNKVTEKGKDVELRCDPISGHTALYWYRQSLGQGLEFLIYFQGNSAPDKSGLPSDRFSAERTGGSVSTLTIQRTQQEDSAVYLCASSFNRALIYGYTFGSGTRLTVV.

The chain couples TRBV19 to TRBJ1-2; D gene ambiguous. CDR1 is LNHDA and CDR2 is SQIVND in the germline V gene (reference sequence). There are 13 residues in the CDR3. Trimming left V 4 bases short and J 1 base short, with 7 bases between. CDR3 residues: CASSTTINYGYTF. In DNA, the CDR3 is TGTGCCAGTAGTACGACAATTAACTATGGCTACACCTTC.

V is TRBV7-2 and J is TRBJ2-2; D might be TRBD2 (6 bases). The CDR3 length is 15 residues. Per the germline V gene, CDR1 is SGHTA and CDR2 is FQGNSA. Deletions cut 0 bases from V and 4 bases from J, with 9 bases between. CDR3 amino acids: CASSLAGGGTGELFF. The CDR3 DNA is TGTGCCAGCAGCTTAGCGGGGGGAGGCACCGGGGAGCTGTTTTTT.

The chain couples TRBV7-2 to TRBJ2-7; D gene uncertain. The V gene lost 1 base and the J gene lost 3 bases, with 7 bases spanning the gap. Germline V gene sequence: CDR1 SGHTA, CDR2 FQGNSA. There are 13 residues in the CDR3. CDR3 bases: TGTGCCAGCAGCTTAGATCTTGTCTACGAGCAGTACTTC. This sequence encodes CASSLDLVYEQYF.

The chain combines TRBV11-1 with TRBJ1-6, with 8 bases aligning to TRBD1. The trim removed 1 base at V and 10 bases at J, leaving 3 bases unmatched. This CDR3 spans 14 amino acids. Germline V CDR1 and CDR2: SGHAT, FQDESV (reference sequence). The CDR3 nucleotides read TGTGCCAGCAGCTTAGGGACAGGGAGATCACCCCTCCACTTT. Translating it yields CASSLGTGRSPLHF.

The genes are TRBV18 and TRBJ1-1; tentative D call: TRBD1 (6 bases). Trimming left V 2 bases short and J 1 base short, with 8 bases between. Germline CDR1 and CDR2: KGHSH and LQKENI. This CDR3 contains 14 residues. CDR3 in DNA: TGTGCCAGCTCACCATCAGGGGCGAACACTGAAGCTTTCTTT. This sequence encodes CASSPSGANTEAFF.

The chain combines TRBV11-2 with TRBJ2-5; 11 nucleotides agree with TRBD2. CDR1 is SGHAT and CDR2 is FQNNGV in the germline V gene. Trimming cost V 2 bases and J 0 bases; bases outside gene matches: 8. This CDR3 contains 18 residues. The CDR3 DNA reads as TGTGCCAGCAGCTTATCCCTAGCGGGGGGACTGAACCAAGAGACCCAGTACTTC. Its protein product is CASSLSLAGGLNQETQYF.

CDR3 nucleotide sequence: TGTGCCAGCAGCTTGCCCGGCAGTGAGGGGGTTAACTATGGCTACACCTTC. This codes for CASSLPGSEGVNYGYTF. V usage is TRBV5-6 and J usage is TRBJ1-2, with a tentative D call TRBD1 (6 bases). The CDR3 is 17 residues long. Deletions cut 1 base from V and 1 base from J, with 17 bases between. The V gene's germline CDR1 is SGHDT and CDR2 YYEEEE.

The genes are TRBV6-2 or TRBV6-3 and TRBJ2-7, with D tentatively TRBD2 (6 bases). V was trimmed by 2 bases and J by 7 bases, leaving 12 bases between them. Germline CDR1 and CDR2: MNHEY and SVGEGT. The CDR3 runs 13 residues. The CDR3 nucleotides are TGTGCCAGCAGTTACGGAGGGCCGGGAGAGCAGTACTTC. Its protein product is CASSYGGPGEQYF.

The chain joins TRBV3-1 (or the pseudogene TRBV3-2) to TRBJ1-5; D is possibly TRBD1 (5 bases). Germline CDR1 and CDR2: LGHDT and YNNKEL (reference sequence). Trimming left V 1 base short and J 7 bases short, with 11 bases between. CDR3 length: 14 amino acids. The CDR3 is CASSQAGLGQPQHF. CDR3 nucleotides: TGTGCCAGCAGCCAAGCAGGGCTTGGACAGCCCCAGCATTTT.

The chain has TRBV5-5 and TRBJ1-1; 7 positions agree with TRBD1. Germline V CDR1 and CDR2: SGHKS, YYEKEE (reference sequence). This CDR3 contains 14 residues. V shed 1 base and J 5 bases; nucleotides not matched to a gene: 5. CDR3 sequence: CASSLSGGKTEAFF. The CDR3 nucleotides read TGTGCCAGCAGCTTGTCAGGGGGGAAAACTGAAGCTTTCTTT.